This entry lists 17 T cell receptor beta chains sequenced from one sample in a study of human T cells and chemical hapten exposure. Someone pulled total RNA out of unfractionated whole blood. TCRdb reprocessed the 5' RACE reads via MiXCR and lists one record per CDR3 protein. The table has 81,000 or so distinct CDR3 sequences, less than 9.5% seen once. These TCRs come from a male donor in good health.

This chain uses TRBV7-8 with TRBJ1-1, with TRBD1 as a possible D gene (5 bases). CDR1 and CDR2 (germline): SGHVS, FQNEAQ. Trimming left V 1 base short and J 0 bases short, with 9 bases between. The CDR3 contains 15 residues. In DNA, the CDR3 is TGTGCCAGCAGCTTAGTCTGGGGACTGAACACTGAAGCTTTCTTT. This encodes CASSLVWGLNTEAFF.

This clonotype occurred a few times. The chain couples TRBV29-1 to TRBJ2-2; 8 positions match TRBD1. V lost 5 bases, J lost 6 bases, and 8 bases stayed unmatched. The CDR3 runs 14 residues. Germline V gives CDR1 SQVTM, CDR2 ANQGSEA. CDR3: CSVPTGVLSGELFF. CDR3 in DNA: TGCAGCGTTCCGACAGGGGTTTTATCCGGGGAGCTGTTTTTT.

This clonotype has ten or more counts. The chain uses TRBV6-2 or TRBV6-3 and TRBJ2-5; 8 bases fit TRBD1. The germline CDR1 and CDR2 sequences are MNHEY and SVGEGT. Losses at the gene ends were 7 bases for V and 4 bases for J; bases not matched to a gene: 5. The CDR3 loop spans 13 amino acids. CDR3 in amino acids: CASKTTGGETQYF. The CDR3 DNA reads as TGTGCCAGCAAGACAACAGGGGGAGAGACCCAGTACTTC.

This clonotype has a count of ten or more. The J gene is TRBJ2-7, the V gene TRBV6-5; TRBD2 matches 9 bases. The germline V gene encodes CDR1 MNHEY and CDR2 SVGAGI. Losses at the gene ends were 6 bases for V and 4 bases for J; bases not matched to a gene: 7. This CDR3 is 14 amino acids long. CDR3 nucleotide sequence: TGTGCCAGCAGCCAAAGTAGCGGGAGTTACGAGCAGTACTTC. Its translation is CASSQSSGSYEQYF.

Worth noting for this clonotype: It may be a read error: a sequence one base away is much more abundant. CDR3 region: CASTTGLIFGTDTQYF. The CDR3 nucleotides read TGTGCCAGCACGACGGGGCTTATCTTTGGCACAGATACGCAGTATTTT. The chain is built from TRBV7-2 and TRBJ2-3; D might be TRBD1 or TRBD2, each matching 5 bases. With 7 bases removed from V and 1 base from J, the gap between germline ends came to 18 bases. Germline CDR1 and CDR2: SGHTA and FQGNSA. This CDR3 contains 16 residues. Drawing the rest from reference TRBV7-2 and TRBJ2-3, the complete variable domain is GAGVSQSPSNKVTEKGKDVELRCDPISGHTALYWYRQSLGQGLEFLIYFQGNSAPDKSGLPSDRFSAERTGGSVSTLTIQRTQQEDSAVYLCASTTGLIFGTDTQYFGPGTRLTVL.

This clonotype has a handful of counts. The chain links TRBV25-1 to TRBJ1-1; D is possibly TRBD1 (5 bases). Germline V gene lookup returns CDR1 MGHDK and CDR2 SYGVNS. V was cut by 4 bases and J by 6 bases, with 30 bases left in between. The CDR3 has 19 amino acids. The CDR3 DNA follows: TGTGCCAGCAGTGGTAAATCACCGGGGACCTATTTAACGGACCCTGAAGCTTTCTTT. Translation gives CASSGKSPGTYLTDPEAFF.

This clonotype was detected a few times. V is TRBV7-8 and J is TRBJ2-4; D possibly corresponds to TRBD1 (6 bases). Germline V CDR1 and CDR2: SGHVS, FQNEAQ. CDR3 length: 13 amino acids. V lost 2 bases and J lost 6, with 8 bases in between. The CDR3 region is CASSLLQGNIQYF. As DNA, the CDR3 is TGTGCCAGCAGCTTACTACAGGGAAACATTCAGTACTTC.

This clonotype occurred many times. The chain links TRBV7-2 to TRBJ2-1; D is possibly TRBD1 (6 bases). Trimming took 4 bases from V and 7 from J, leaving 14 bases between them. This CDR3 spans 14 amino acids. The germline gives CDR1 SGHTA, CDR2 FQGNSA. The chain's CDR3 is CASSSTPGVNEQFF. CDR3 in DNA: TGTGCCAGCAGCTCGACCCCAGGGGTAAATGAGCAGTTCTTC. The variable domain in full, with the rest retrieved from reference TRBV7-2 and TRBJ2-1, is GAGVSQSPSNKVTEKGKDVELRCDPISGHTALYWYRQSLGQGLEFLIYFQGNSAPDKSGLPSDRFSAERTGGSVSTLTIQRTQQEDSAVYLCASSSTPGVNEQFFGPGTRLTVL.

This clonotype was observed a handful of times. V gene TRBV3-1 combines with J gene TRBJ2-3, with 7 bases aligning to TRBD1. With V trimmed by 0 bases and J by 2 bases, 11 bases remained unmatched. The germline gives CDR1 LGHDT, CDR2 YNNKEL (reference sequence). The CDR3 spans 18 residues. This chain's CDR3 is CASSQDHPGQVFTDTQYF. In DNA form, the CDR3 reads TGTGCCAGCAGCCAAGATCATCCCGGACAGGTGTTCACAGATACGCAGTATTTT.

This clonotype has a count of ten or more. V is TRBV5-4 and J is TRBJ2-2; D is possibly TRBD2 (7 bases). Per germline, CDR1 SGHNT and CDR2 YYREEE (reference sequence). The CDR3 is 17 amino acids. With 4 bases removed from V and 0 bases from J, the gap between germline ends came to 16 bases. The CDR3 DNA is TGTGCCAGCAGCCCGACGACAGGACTAGCGAACACCGGGGAGCTGTTTTTT. This translates into CASSPTTGLANTGELFF.

The chain joins TRBV29-1 to TRBJ2-1; 11 bases are a match to TRBD2. Germline trimming cut 7 bases from V and 6 bases from J; bases unmatched to any gene: 8. The CDR3 is 14 residues long. Germline CDR1 and CDR2: SQVTM and ANQGSEA. The CDR3 is CSALAGGSSNEQFF. The CDR3 DNA sequence: TGCAGCGCCTTAGCGGGAGGGTCAAGCAATGAGCAGTTCTTC.

J is TRBJ2-3 and V is TRBV27; 7 positions agree with TRBD2. From germline, CDR1 is MNHEY and CDR2 SMNVEV (reference sequence). Germline trimming cut 8 bases from V and 6 bases from J; bases unmatched to any gene: 11. This CDR3 spans 14 amino acids. The CDR3 loop is CASGAREGKDTQYF. The CDR3 region has the DNA TGTGCCAGCGGAGCCAGGGAGGGCAAGGATACGCAGTATTTT.

This chain uses TRBV6-6 with TRBJ1-1; TRBD1 might be the D (5 bases). This CDR3 comprises 17 residues. In germline, CDR1 is MNHNY, CDR2 SVGAGI (reference sequence). Trimming removed 0 bases at V and 1 base at J, with 15 bases between. This CDR3 is CASSYSRSQGENTEAFF. The CDR3 DNA reads TGTGCCAGCAGTTACTCTAGGTCCCAGGGAGAGAACACTGAAGCTTTCTTT.

The chain recombines TRBV7-2 with TRBJ1-1, with no clear D. CDR3 size: 14 residues. Germline CDR1 reads SGHTA; CDR2 reads FQGNSA. V lost 1 base and J 4 bases, leaving 10 bases between the germline ends. Here the CDR3 reads CASSLVVRGTEAFF. Here the CDR3 DNA reads TGTGCCAGCAGCTTAGTTGTCCGGGGCACTGAAGCTTTCTTT. Full variable domain (missing parts from reference TRBV7-2 and TRBJ1-1): GAGVSQSPSNKVTEKGKDVELRCDPISGHTALYWYRQSLGQGLEFLIYFQGNSAPDKSGLPSDRFSAERTGGSVSTLTIQRTQQEDSAVYLCASSLVVRGTEAFFGQGTRLTVV.

The V call is TRBV29-1, the J call TRBJ2-2, with TRBD2 identical over 7 bases. Trimming cost V 0 bases and J 5 bases; bases outside gene matches: 15. Germline assignment: CDR1 SQVTM and CDR2 ANQGSEA. This CDR3 has 18 amino acids. The CDR3 bases are TGCAGCGTTGAAGAACTTCCAGCGGGGAATTCCCTGACCGGGGAGCTGTTTTTT. The encoded protein is CSVEELPAGNSLTGELFF.

This clonotype has a handful of counts. The V call is TRBV4-1, the J call TRBJ2-2; no definite D call. CDR3 length: 14 residues. The V end lost 0 bases, the J end lost 6 bases, and 8 bases lay between the germline ends. In germline, CDR1 is MGHRA, CDR2 YSYEKL. The CDR3 bases are TGCGCCAGCAGCCAAGATCGTGTATCCGGGGAGCTGTTTTTT. It codes for CASSQDRVSGELFF.

The V gene is TRBV6-2 or TRBV6-3, the J gene TRBJ2-1; the D gene is possibly TRBD1 (6 bases). V gave up 5 bases and J gave up 5 bases, with 16 bases separating them. CDR1 is MNHEY, CDR2 SVGEGT, per germline. The CDR3 is made up of 15 amino acids. The CDR3 protein is CASSDRDKRDNEQFF. As DNA, the CDR3 is TGTGCCAGCAGTGACCGGGACAAGAGGGACAATGAGCAGTTCTTC.